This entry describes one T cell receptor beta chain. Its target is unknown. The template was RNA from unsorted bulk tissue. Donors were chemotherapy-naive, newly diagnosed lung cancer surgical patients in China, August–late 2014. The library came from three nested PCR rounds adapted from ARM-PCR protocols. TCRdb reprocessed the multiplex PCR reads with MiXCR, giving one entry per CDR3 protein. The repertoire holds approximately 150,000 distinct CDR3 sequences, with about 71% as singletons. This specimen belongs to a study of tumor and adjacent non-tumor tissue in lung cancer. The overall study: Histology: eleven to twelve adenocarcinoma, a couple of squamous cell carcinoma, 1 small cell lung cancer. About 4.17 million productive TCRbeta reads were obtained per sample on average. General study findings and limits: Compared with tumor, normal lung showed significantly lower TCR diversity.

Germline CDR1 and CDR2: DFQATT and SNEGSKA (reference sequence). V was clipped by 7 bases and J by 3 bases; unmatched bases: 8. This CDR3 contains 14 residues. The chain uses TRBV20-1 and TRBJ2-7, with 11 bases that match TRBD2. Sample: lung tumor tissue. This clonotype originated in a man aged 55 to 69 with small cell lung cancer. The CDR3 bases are TGCAGTGGTCTAGCGGGAGGATTCGGCTACGAGCAGTACTTC. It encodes CSGLAGGFGYEQYF.